Listed below are T cell receptor beta chains from one sample, sequenced in a study of Graves' ophthalmopathy and Graves' hyperthyroidism. One entry per CDR3 protein, called by TCRdb with MiXCR from the multiplex PCR reads. This table holds 300,000 to 400,000 distinct CDR3 sequences, 15% to 20% found once. Source material: peripheral blood. These receptor sequences come from an adult man with Graves' ophthalmopathy. Each CDR3 is given with its conserved first and last residue. The order of the fields is CDR3 DNA, CDR3 protein, clone size, J gene, D gene, V gene. D genes are given only for firm matches. Not all rows give a size; the values are once, few, many and, for expanded clones, a class.

TGTGCCAGTAGTATAACGGGGAAGGTGATGAACACTGAAGCTTTCTTT CASSITGKVMNTEAFF many TRBJ1-1 - TRBV19
TGTGCCAGCAGTTACTCGACAGGGACTTATTCACCCCTCCACTTT CASSYSTGTYSPLHF few TRBJ1-6 TRBD1 TRBV6-5
TGTGCCAGCAGTTACGGTGGGTCCGGGGAGCAGTACTTC CASSYGGSGEQYF many TRBJ2-7 - TRBV6-2/TRBV6-3
TGTGCCAGCAGACTACTAGCACTAAGCCTCCAAGAGACCCAGTACTTC CASRLLALSLQETQYF many TRBJ2-5 - TRBV7-2
TGTTCCAGCAGTTCCGAAGAGACCCAGTACTTC CSSSSEETQYF - TRBJ2-5 - TRBV12-3/TRBV12-4
TGTGCCAGCAGTCCAGTACAGGGAGGGGTGAACACTGAAGCTTTCTTT CASSPVQGGVNTEAFF many TRBJ1-1 - TRBV27
TGTGCCAGCAGTCCGGGGGCAGGGACTCCATACGAGCAGTACTTC CASSPGAGTPYEQYF many TRBJ2-7 - TRBV6-5
TGTGCCAGCAGCTATCAGCTCACTGAAGCTTTCTTT CASSYQLTEAFF many TRBJ1-1 - TRBV6-5
TGTGCCAGCAGAGACGCCACAGGGAACTATGGCTACACCTTC CASRDATGNYGYTF many TRBJ1-2 - TRBV12-3/TRBV12-4
TGTGCCAGCAGGCTACAGGGAGCGAACACTGAAGCTTTCTTT CASRLQGANTEAFF - TRBJ1-1 - TRBV3-1
TGCAGCGCTGGGAGTCTGAACACTGAAGCTTTCTTT CSAGSLNTEAFF many TRBJ1-1 - TRBV29-1
TGTGCCAGTAGTCCCGGGACTAGCGGTGGGGACATTCAGTACTTC CASSPGTSGGDIQYF - TRBJ2-4 TRBD2 TRBV19
TGTGCCAGCAGCTTAGAGTTGAGAGTGAACACTGAAGCTTTCTTT CASSLELRVNTEAFF - TRBJ1-1 - TRBV7-8
TGTGCCAGCAGCCAAGGTCAGGGTCCGGAGACCCAGTACTTC CASSQGQGPETQYF many TRBJ2-5 - TRBV3-1
TGTGCCAGCCAGTCGGGGGGCTCCTACGAGCAGTACTTC CASQSGGSYEQYF many TRBJ2-7 TRBD2 TRBV6-5
TGCAGTGCCGGCGGGGGGTCCTACGAGCAGTACTTC CSAGGGSYEQYF many TRBJ2-7 TRBD2 TRBV20-1
TGTGCCAGCAGTGAAGGACAGGGAAGTGTGGACACCATATATTTT CASSEGQGSVDTIYF - TRBJ1-3 TRBD1 TRBV6-1
TGCGCCAGCAGCTTGGGTTCAGGGGGCGAGAGGGCTTTCTTT CASSLGSGGERAFF many TRBJ1-1 TRBD1 TRBV5-1
TGCAGTGCTAGTCGAAACCCGAATCAGCCCCAGCATTTT CSASRNPNQPQHF - TRBJ1-5 - TRBV20-1
TGTGCCAGCAGTGATCGACCCACAGGGTACTATGGCTACACCTTC CASSDRPTGYYGYTF many TRBJ1-2 - TRBV6-1
TGTGCCAGTAGTATCCCCCCAGGAGGAACCGGGACAGGAGATGGCTACACCTTC CASSIPPGGTGTGDGYTF many TRBJ1-2 TRBD1 TRBV19
TGTGCCAGCAGTTTAAAGGGGGCCCTTGGAGCTTTCTTT CASSLKGALGAFF many TRBJ1-1 TRBD1 TRBV12-3/TRBV12-4